This T cell receptor (beta chain) was sequenced in a study of vaccination and CD4 T cells after COVID-19. For the study at large: Recovered-phase convalescent patients showed SARS-CoV-2 positivity by nasal swab PCR; nine were mild, one severe. Recovered patients in the cohort numbered six men and four women, two of them Hispanic. Subjects got two shots of BNT162b2 or mRNA-1273 vaccine.

The CDR3 loop spans 13 amino acids. Trimming left V 6 bases short and J 7 bases short, with 12 bases between. Germline CDR1 and CDR2: SNHLY and FYNNEI. TCRdb re-called the PCR reads through MiXCR, storing one row per CDR3 protein. The sample records some 15,000 distinct CDR3 sequences, 66% being singletons. The sample consisted of CD4+ T cells from blood, taken after SARS-CoV-2 vaccination. The chain has TRBV2 and TRBJ2-2, with a weak D call TRBD2 (6 bases). This TCR was sampled from a human donor who had recovered from COVID-19. The CDR3 protein is CASRLAFGGELFF. For the CDR3, the DNA is TGTGCCAGCAGGCTAGCGTTCGGCGGGGAGCTGTTTTTT.